This TCR beta chain was profiled in a study of blood T cell repertoires in COVID-19. Across the study: The analysed material was cDNA or gDNA that came from T cells, B-cell-depleted T cells, or PBMCs.

Unmatched junction bases numbered 5, after V lost 3 bases and J lost 3 bases. Germline CDR1 is SGHDT and CDR2 is YYEEEE. The CDR3 spans 14 residues. Authors' processing steps: Estimation of nucleated cell counts was performed using reference gene primer amplification. Repertoires were generated with immunoSEQ multiplex PCR, while TCRdb's copy carries only in-frame clones and drops some. The V and J calls and clone size were taken over from that table, and D and trimming were inferred from the DNA. In the table there are fewer than 300,000 clones, nearly 90% of which are singletons. The V gene is TRBV5-6, the J gene TRBJ2-7, with 8 bases matching TRBD2. This receptor was taken from a man younger than 35 with active or convalescent COVID-19. The sequenced material came from peripheral blood. In DNA form, the CDR3 reads TGTGCCAGCAGCTCTATAGCGGGGTTCTACGAGCAGTACTTC. Amino acids: CASSSIAGFYEQYF.